These 32 T cell receptor beta chains came from one sample sequenced in a study of CD8+CD57+ T cells in acquired aplastic anemia. It was genomic DNA that served as the template for profiling TCR beta VDJ and CDR3. TCRdb fed the reads into MiXCR, producing one record per CDR3 protein. Here the sample spans about 200,000 distinct CDR3 sequences, 65% being singletons. The patients chosen for sequencing had shown expansion of CD8+CD57+ cells (detected by flow cytometry). Sequencing was carried out using sorted CD4+, CD8+, or CD8+CD57+ T cells (not recorded which) from PBMCs. These receptors came from a human donor with aplastic anemia.

The rearrangement uses TRBV7-8 and TRBJ2-4; tentatively, D is TRBD1 (5 bases). The germline V gene encodes CDR1 SGHVS and CDR2 FQNEAQ. The CDR3 is 13 amino acids. Deletions cut 4 bases from V and 8 bases from J, with 12 bases between. The CDR3 coding sequence is TGTGCCAGCAGCTCTAGGGGCGGTGACATTCAGTACTTC. Its protein is CASSSRGGDIQYF. Full variable domain (rest looked up from reference TRBV7-8 and TRBJ2-4): GAGVSQSPRYKVAKRGQDVALRCDPISGHVSLFWYQQALGQGPEFLTYFQNEAQLDKSGLPSDRFFAERPEGSVSTLKIQRTQQEDSAVYLCASSSRGGDIQYFGAGTRLSVL.

This clonotype has more than one count but fewer than ten. This rearrangement joins TRBV27 to TRBJ2-7, with 10 bases identical to TRBD1. The CDR3 sequence is 13 residues long. The V and J ends lost 10 bases and 7 bases, in that order; junction bases with no gene match: 10. CDR1 is MNHEY, CDR2 SMNVEV, per germline (reference sequence). The CDR3 spells CAIRTGGAGEQYF. The CDR3 DNA is TGTGCCATCAGGACAGGGGGTGCCGGGGAGCAGTACTTC.

The V and J genes are TRBV24-1 and TRBJ2-3; D uncertain. With 4 bases removed from V and 6 bases from J, the gap between germline ends came to 10 bases. Germline V CDR1 and CDR2: KGHDR, SFDVKD. The CDR3 runs 13 residues. The CDR3 bases are TGTGCCACCAGTGAGGCCATAAAGGATACGCAGTATTTT. This codes for CATSEAIKDTQYF.

The chain couples TRBV7-4 to TRBJ2-7; D unresolved. CDR3 size: 13 residues. Germline CDR1 and CDR2: SGHVT and SQSDAQ. V was clipped by 5 bases and J by 6 bases, with 14 bases between them. The CDR3 nucleotides are TGTGCCAGCAGCCCGGGTGTATTCGGCGAGCAGTACTTC. Amino acids: CASSPGVFGEQYF.

A note on this clonotype: Its ends do not fully match the called genes, so a read error is possible. The CDR3 DNA follows: TGTGCCAGCAGCCTCACCACGGCCAGCGGGGAAGAGACTCAGTACTTC. This codes for CASSLTTASGEETQYF. This chain links TRBV7-8 with TRBJ2-5; 7 bases are a match to TRBD2. CDR3 length: 16 residues. The germline CDR1 and CDR2 sequences are SGHVS and FQNEAQ.

The chain is built from TRBV12-3 or TRBV12-4 and TRBJ2-5, with D maybe TRBD2 (5 bases). The CDR3 runs 17 residues. V was cut by 5 bases and J by 1 base, with 20 bases left in between. The CDR3: CASSLNPTGEVQETQYF. In DNA, the CDR3 is TGTGCCAGCAGTCTGAACCCTACCGGGGAAGTCCAAGAGACCCAGTACTTC.

A word on this clonotype: The conserved phenylalanine or tryptophan normally closing the CDR3 is absent here, so this likely arose from a read error. The gene calls are TRBV2 and TRBJ2-1; 13 nucleotides line up with TRBD2. CDR1 is SNHLY and CDR2 is FYNNEI in the germline V gene. The J segment lost 5 bases and the V segment lost 8 bases, leaving 6 bases of the junction unmatched. The CDR3 is 15 amino acids. CDR3 region: CASLGLAGAHNEQFL. The CDR3 region has the DNA TGTGCCAGCTTAGGACTAGCGGGGGCCCACAATGAGCAGTTCCTC.

The sample holds many counts of this clonotype. CDR3 region: CASSQLTSGGYNEQFF. The CDR3 DNA reads TGTGCCAGCAGCCAACTTACTAGCGGGGGTTACAATGAGCAGTTCTTC. J is TRBJ2-1 and V is TRBV7-9, with TRBD2 identical over 11 bases. The CDR3 has 16 amino acids. Germline V gene data show CDR1 as SEHNR and CDR2 as FQNEAQ (reference sequence). After removal of 5 bases from V and 4 bases from J, the junction contained 7 bases not matched to a gene.

The chain links TRBV20-1 to TRBJ2-7, with unresolved D. The CDR3 consists of 13 residues. Between the trimmed V and J ends, which lost 1 base and 0 bases, there was a span of 7 bases. Looked up from germline, CDR1 is DFQATT and CDR2 is SNEGSKA (reference sequence). The CDR3 DNA reads TGCAGTGCTAGAGGCAGGAGCTCCTACGAGCAGTACTTC. This gives the protein CSARGRSSYEQYF.

As concerns this clonotype: Relative to the germline gene, one junction end is altered; a read error may explain this. The rearrangement links TRBV7-9 to TRBJ1-1; possible D gene TRBD1, 5 bases. This CDR3 is built from 13 residues. Germline assignment: CDR1 SEHNR and CDR2 FQNEAQ (reference sequence). The CDR3 region is CASSKRQDTESFF. The CDR3 DNA follows: TGTGCCAGCAGCAAACGGCAGGACACTGAATCTTTCTTT.

The V gene is TRBV15, the J gene TRBJ2-3; TRBD2 agrees at 8 bases. The CDR3 consists of 16 residues. The junction had 4 bases not matched to a gene; V was cut back by 0 bases and J by 2 bases. The V gene's germline CDR1 is LNHNV and CDR2 YYDKDF (reference sequence). CDR3 coding DNA: TGTGCCACCAGCAGAGATCGGCGGGGGGCCACAGATACGCAGTATTTT. Its protein product is CATSRDRRGATDTQYF.

The rearrangement links TRBV10-1 to TRBJ2-3; possibly TRBD1 or TRBD2 for D (7 bases each). Trimming took 6 bases from V and 2 from J, leaving 12 bases between them. The CDR3 has 14 residues. Germline V lookup: CDR1 WNHNN, CDR2 SYGVQD (reference sequence). The CDR3 loop reads CASRAGQTTDTQYF. The CDR3 DNA reads as TGCGCCAGCAGAGCGGGACAGACCACAGATACGCAGTATTTT.

This clonotype was seen repeatedly, ten times or more. Sequence at one end of the junction differs from germline and may be a read error. This chain connects TRBV7-7 to TRBJ2-1, with TRBD2 identical over 16 bases. CDR1 is SSHAT and CDR2 is FNYEAQ in the germline V gene (reference sequence). This CDR3 has 19 residues. This CDR3 is CASSLGGGLAGGPYNEQFF. The CDR3 region has the DNA TGTGCTAGCAGCTTAGGAGGGGGACTAGCGGGGGGGCCGTACAATGAGCAGTTCTTC.

The gene calls are TRBV2 and TRBJ2-1; 9 bases fit TRBD2. The germline CDR1 and CDR2 sequences are SNHLY and FYNNEI. With V trimmed by 10 bases and J by 4 bases, 5 bases remained unmatched. The CDR3 is made up of 13 amino acids. CDR3 amino acids: CAILGLAYNEQFF. CDR3 sequence (DNA): TGTGCCATCCTGGGACTAGCTTACAATGAGCAGTTCTTC.

At least ten counts were recorded for this clonotype. The chain combines TRBV7-6 with TRBJ1-1; the D is unclear. Trimming removed 7 bases from V and 2 bases from J, with 14 bases in between. Germline V gene lookup returns CDR1 SGHVS and CDR2 FNYEAQ. The CDR3 is 14 amino acids. In nucleotides, the CDR3 is TGTGCCAGCACTTCAGAAGAAACTAACACTGAAGCTTTCTTT. Its protein is CASTSEETNTEAFF. Full variable domain (rest looked up from reference TRBV7-6 and TRBJ1-1): GAGVSQSPRYKVTKRGQDVALRCDPISGHVSLYWYRQALGQGPEFLTYFNYEAQQDKSGLPNDRFSAERPEGSISTLTIQRTEQRDSAMYRCASTSEETNTEAFFGQGTRLTVV.

The CDR3: CASSLRVSGYEQYF. In DNA form, the CDR3 reads TGCGCCAGCAGCTTGAGGGTATCGGGGTACGAGCAGTACTTC. The V call is TRBV5-1, the J call TRBJ2-7, with D possibly TRBD2 on 5 matching bases. Trimming pared 1 base from V and 4 bases from J, leaving 12 bases between. The CDR3 runs 14 residues. Germline values: CDR1 SGHRS, CDR2 YFSETQ.

V usage is TRBV19 and J usage is TRBJ2-2; perhaps TRBD2 as D (5 bases). The germline V and J ends were trimmed by 8 bases and 8 bases, with 9 bases remaining between them. The CDR3 extends over 11 amino acids. The germline V gene has CDR1 LNHDA and CDR2 SQIVND (reference sequence). CDR3 bases: TGTGCCAGTTGGACGGGAGGGGAGCTGTTTTTT. This translates into CASWTGGELFF.

CDR3 region: CASSESSYEQYF. CDR3 nucleotides: TGTGCCAGCAGTGAAAGCTCCTACGAGCAGTACTTC. The rearrangement links TRBV2 to TRBJ2-7; D unresolved. The V gene lost 2 bases and the J gene lost 0 bases, with 2 bases spanning the gap. Germline values: CDR1 SNHLY, CDR2 FYNNEI. The CDR3 loop spans 12 amino acids.

The chain employs TRBV20-1 and TRBJ1-6, with D hard to call. Per the germline V gene, CDR1 is DFQATT and CDR2 is SNEGSKA (reference sequence). V dropped 2 bases and J dropped 5 bases, with 13 bases sitting between them. The CDR3 is 15 residues long. The CDR3 sequence: CSARYSDKNNSPLHF. The DNA of the CDR3 is TGCAGTGCTAGATACTCAGACAAGAATAATTCACCCCTCCACTTT.

The rearrangement links TRBV10-3 to TRBJ2-5, with TRBD2 identical over 8 bases. Germline CDR1 ENHRY, CDR2 SYGVKD. The CDR3 totals 16 residues. V lost 6 bases to trimming and J lost 1 base; unmatched junction nucleotides: 10. CDR3 protein: CAISTGTRGSQETQYF. The CDR3 DNA is TGTGCCATCAGCACCGGGACTAGAGGGAGCCAAGAGACCCAGTACTTC.

The rearrangement uses TRBV11-3 and TRBJ2-5; D ambiguous. The CDR3 has 14 residues. V lost 5 bases, J lost 7 bases, and 17 bases lay in between. Germline-derived CDR1 and CDR2 are SGHNT and YENEEA. Here the CDR3 reads CASSVRDSTRTQYF. The CDR3 DNA sequence: TGTGCCAGCAGCGTTCGAGACTCTACAAGGACCCAGTACTTC.

This clonotype was counted ten times or more. The chain links TRBV28 to TRBJ2-7; no clear D. V lost 8 bases to trimming and J lost 3 bases, with 11 bases between them. Germline CDR1 reads MDHEN; CDR2 reads SYDVKM. The CDR3 runs to 12 residues. CDR3 residues: CASGPGLYEQYF. In DNA, the CDR3 is TGTGCCAGCGGACCTGGCCTCTACGAGCAGTACTTC. The full variable domain, its missing parts supplied by reference TRBV28 and TRBJ2-7, is DVKVTQSSRYLVKRTGEKVFLECVQDMDHENMFWYRQDPGLGLRLIYFSYDVKMKEKGDIPEGYSVSREKKERFSLILESASTNQTSMYLCASGPGLYEQYFGPGTRLTVT.

The rearrangement uses TRBV7-2 and TRBJ2-5, with 7 bases matching TRBD1. The trim removed 5 bases at V and 5 bases at J, leaving 5 bases unmatched. Per the germline V gene, CDR1 is SGHTA and CDR2 is FQGNSA. The CDR3 covers 13 residues. The chain's CDR3 is CASSDSTGETQYF. CDR3 DNA sequence: TGTGCCAGCAGCGACTCGACAGGGGAGACCCAGTACTTC. Variable domain in full (rest from reference TRBV7-2 and TRBJ2-5): GAGVSQSPSNKVTEKGKDVELRCDPISGHTALYWYRQSLGQGLEFLIYFQGNSAPDKSGLPSDRFSAERTGGSVSTLTIQRTQQEDSAVYLCASSDSTGETQYFGPGTRLLVL.

This chain joins TRBV7-9 and TRBJ1-2; 7 bases agree with TRBD1. The trim removed 2 bases at V and 5 bases at J, leaving 8 bases unmatched. Germline lookup yields CDR1 SEHNR and CDR2 FQNEAQ (reference sequence). The length of the CDR3 is 15 residues. CDR3 sequence (DNA): TGTGCCAGCAGCTTAAAGCAGGACAGGACTTATGGCTACACCTTC. Its protein product is CASSLKQDRTYGYTF. Full variable domain (remainder filled in from reference TRBV7-9 and TRBJ1-2): DTGVSQNPRHKITKRGQNVTFRCDPISEHNRLYWYRQTLGQGPEFLTYFQNEAQLEKSRLLSDRFSAERPKGSFSTLEIQRTEQGDSAMYLCASSLKQDRTYGYTFGSGTRLTVV.

This clonotype was detected only a few times. This sequence joins TRBV10-1 and TRBJ2-3; D is unclear. The CDR3 length is 14 residues. The V and J ends lost 3 bases and 8 bases respectively, with 15 bases between them. Germline V lookup: CDR1 WNHNN, CDR2 SYGVQD (reference sequence). The CDR3 DNA follows: TGCGCCAGCAGTGAATCCCGCTCTTTGGGTACGCAGTATTTT. It codes for CASSESRSLGTQYF.

The chain couples TRBV5-1 to TRBJ2-3; D is ambiguous. V dropped 4 bases and J dropped 1 base, with 10 bases sitting between them. Per the germline V gene, CDR1 is SGHRS and CDR2 is YFSETQ. This CDR3 has 14 amino acids. The CDR3 nucleotides are TGCGCCAGCAGCCCATTGGTTGGCACAGATACGCAGTATTTT. Amino acid sequence: CASSPLVGTDTQYF.

This chain uses TRBV3-1 with TRBJ1-5, with no clear D. The CDR3 extends over 13 amino acids. Germline V gene data show CDR1 as LGHDT and CDR2 as YNNKEL (reference sequence). V lost 4 bases and J lost 5, with 9 bases in between. The CDR3 protein is CASSLKGDQPQHF. The DNA for the CDR3 is TGTGCCAGCAGCCTCAAGGGTGATCAGCCCCAGCATTTT. The entire variable domain, with the rest obtained from reference TRBV3-1 and TRBJ1-5, is as follows: DTAVSQTPKYLVTQMGNDKSIKCEQNLGHDTMYWYKQDSKKFLKIMFSYNNKELIINETVPNRFSPKSPDKAHLNLHINSLELGDSAVYFCASSLKGDQPQHFGDGTRLSIL.

This clonotype was counted at least ten times. The V gene is TRBV14, the J gene TRBJ2-2; 9 bases align to TRBD2. Germline V gene lookup returns CDR1 SGHDN and CDR2 FVKESK. With V trimmed by 4 bases and J by 1 base, 4 bases remained unmatched. This CDR3 region has 16 residues. Here the CDR3 DNA reads TGTGCCAGCAGCCCCCTAGCGGGACTGAACACCGGGGAGCTGTTTTTT. Translation: CASSPLAGLNTGELFF. Drawing the rest from reference TRBV14 and TRBJ2-2, the complete variable domain is EAGVTQFPSHSVIEKGQTVTLRCDPISGHDNLYWYRRVMGKEIKFLLHFVKESKQDESGMPNNRFLAERTGGTYSTLKVQPAELEDSGVYFCASSPLAGLNTGELFFGEGSRLTVL.

The chain has TRBV2 and TRBJ2-3; D may match TRBD1 or TRBD2 (5 bases each). Germline assignment: CDR1 SNHLY and CDR2 FYNNEI. V was shortened by 6 bases and J by 3 bases, with 16 bases between the two germline ends. This CDR3 has 15 residues. The CDR3 DNA is TGTGCCAGCAGGTTCAGAGGGGTACGAACAGATACGCAGTATTTT. Translating gives CASRFRGVRTDTQYF. The full variable domain, its missing parts supplied by reference TRBV2 and TRBJ2-3, is EPEVTQTPSHQVTQMGQEVILRCVPISNHLYFYWYRQILGQKVEFLVSFYNNEISEKSEIFDDQFSVERPDGSNFTLKIRSTKLEDSAMYFCASRFRGVRTDTQYFGPGTRLTVL.

This clonotype has only a few counts. The chain uses TRBV5-1 and TRBJ1-2, with D uncertain. The CDR3 has 13 residues. The V and J ends lost 7 bases and 3 bases respectively, with 13 bases between them. CDR1 is SGHRS, CDR2 YFSETQ, per germline. CDR3 nucleotide sequence: TGCGCCAGCCAGGCGGGGAGTGACTATGGCTACACCTTC. It is translated as CASQAGSDYGYTF. The full variable domain, in which reference TRBV5-1 and TRBJ1-2 provide the parts outside the CDR3, is KAGVTQTPRYLIKTRGQQVTLSCSPISGHRSVSWYQQTPGQGLQFLFEYFSETQRNKGNFPGRFSGRQFSNSRSEMNVSTLELGDSALYLCASQAGSDYGYTFGSGTRLTVV.

Regarding this clonotype: Mismatch with germline at one junction end may stem from a read error. The chain joins TRBV10-3 to TRBJ2-3, with TRBD1 identical over 7 bases. The germline V gene encodes CDR1 ENHRY and CDR2 SYGVKD. The CDR3 has 16 amino acids. The CDR3 loop is CASSYSIDRVSDTQYF. In DNA, the CDR3 is TGTGCCAGCAGTTACTCAATAGACAGGGTCTCAGATACGCAGTATTTT.

Details on this clonotype: An end of the junction differs from the germline gene, which may be a read error. The chain joins TRBV7-6 to TRBJ2-1, with 8 bases fitting TRBD1. The CDR3 covers 13 residues. Germline CDR1 SGHVS, CDR2 FNYEAQ. CDR3 amino acids: CASSLSGTGEQFF. Written as DNA, the CDR3 is TGCGCCAGCAGCTTATCGGGGACAGGCGAGCAGTTCTTC.